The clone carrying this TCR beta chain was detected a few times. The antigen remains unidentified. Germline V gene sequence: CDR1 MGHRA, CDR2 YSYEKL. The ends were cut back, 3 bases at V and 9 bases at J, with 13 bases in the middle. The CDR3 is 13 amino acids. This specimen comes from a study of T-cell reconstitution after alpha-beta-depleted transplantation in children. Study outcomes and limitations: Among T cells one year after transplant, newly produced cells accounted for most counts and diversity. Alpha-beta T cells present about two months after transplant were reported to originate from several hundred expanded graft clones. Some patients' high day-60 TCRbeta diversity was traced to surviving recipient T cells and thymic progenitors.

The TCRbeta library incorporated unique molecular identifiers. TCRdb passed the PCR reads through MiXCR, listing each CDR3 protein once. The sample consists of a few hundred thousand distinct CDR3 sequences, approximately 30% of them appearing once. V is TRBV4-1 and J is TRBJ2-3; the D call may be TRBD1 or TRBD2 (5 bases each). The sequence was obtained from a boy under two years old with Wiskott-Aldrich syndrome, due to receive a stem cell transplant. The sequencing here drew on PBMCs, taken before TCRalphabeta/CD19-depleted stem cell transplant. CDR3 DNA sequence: TGCGCCAGCAGCCAGTTCCGGGACGACACGCAGTATTTT. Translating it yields CASSQFRDDTQYF.